This T cell receptor (beta chain) was sequenced for a study of OX40 agonist ivuxolimab in advanced cancers. Background on the study: Dose-escalation cases comprised hepatocellular carcinoma, melanoma, renal cell or head and neck cancer. Three partial responders included one hepatocellular carcinoma patient and two cutaneous melanoma patients. Findings of the study overall: Not determined was the antigen specificity of the expanded peripheral T cells.

Measured with immunoSEQ multiplex PCR; TCRdb has only the in-frame clones, and not every one. The sample lists under 90,000 clones; about 90% were seen once. The V gene lost 1 base and the J gene lost 0 bases, with 12 bases spanning the gap. This CDR3 comprises 16 residues. Germline assignment: CDR1 SGHVS and CDR2 FQNEAQ. Remarks on this clone: No antigen is known for it.

The sequences come from CD4+ or CD8+ T cells sorted from blood, collected in a trial of the OX40 agonist ivuxolimab. The chain recombines TRBV7-8 with TRBJ1-1; D may be TRBD1 (5 bases). This clonotype originated in an adult with an advanced solid tumor such as melanoma, head and neck, liver or kidney cancer. The CDR3: CASSLEGWGLNTEAFF. The CDR3 DNA sequence: TGTGCCAGCAGCTTAGAGGGGTGGGGGTTGAACACTGAAGCTTTCTTT.